What follows are 15 T cell receptor beta chains derived from one specimen sequenced in a study of blood T cell repertoires in COVID-19. TCRdb's table, derived via immunoSEQ multiplex PCR, lists solely in-frame clones and lacks some. The table has under 250,000 clones, 65% to 90% seen once. Sequenced material: peripheral blood. The receptors derive from a middle-aged man with COVID-19, enrolled during active disease.

This chain uses TRBV19 with TRBJ1-1; 8 positions agree with TRBD1. The CDR3 is 14 amino acids. The ends lost 6 bases at V and 3 bases at J; junction bases unmatched: 6. In germline, CDR1 is LNHDA, CDR2 SQIVND (reference sequence). Here the CDR3 reads CASSQGAGDTEAFF. The DNA for the CDR3 is TGTGCCAGTAGCCAGGGGGCAGGGGACACTGAAGCTTTCTTT.

This chain links TRBV19 with TRBJ1-1, with 7 bases identical to TRBD1. Germline loops: CDR1 LNHDA, CDR2 SQIVND (reference sequence). This CDR3 region has 15 residues. V was pared by 5 bases and J by 0 bases, with 6 bases of the junction left unmatched. CDR3 sequence reads: CASSPRTGVNTEAFF. The CDR3, as DNA: TGTGCCAGTAGTCCCCGGACAGGAGTGAACACTGAAGCTTTCTTT. The variable domain in full, with the rest retrieved from reference TRBV19 and TRBJ1-1, is DGGITQSPKYLFRKEGQNVTLSCEQNLNHDAMYWYRQDPGQGLRLIYYSQIVNDFQKGDIAEGYSVSREKKESFPLTVTSAQKNPTAFYLCASSPRTGVNTEAFFGQGTRLTVV.

The rearrangement joins TRBV19 to TRBJ1-5; 7 bases fit TRBD1. The CDR3 extends over 14 amino acids. Germline CDR1 reads LNHDA; CDR2 reads SQIVND (reference sequence). V gave up 6 bases and J gave up 5 bases; unmatched junction bases: 7. The CDR3 is CASSPQGRDQPQHF. The CDR3 coding sequence is TGTGCCAGTAGCCCACAGGGGCGGGATCAGCCCCAGCATTTT.

The rearrangement uses TRBV27 and TRBJ2-7, with D possibly being TRBD2 (5 bases). V lost 0 bases and J lost 7, with 10 bases in between. Germline CDR1 is MNHEY and CDR2 is SMNVEV (reference sequence). This CDR3 has 13 amino acids. The CDR3 sequence is CASSLSGVPEQYF. As DNA, the CDR3 is TGTGCCAGCAGTTTATCCGGGGTTCCGGAGCAGTACTTC.

The chain carries TRBV5-6 and TRBJ1-6; TRBD1 matches 7 bases. The CDR3 spans 16 residues. Germline loops: CDR1 SGHDT, CDR2 YYEEEE. V dropped 0 bases and J dropped 7; count of bases not matched to a gene: 7. The CDR3 sequence is CASSLDRGVGNSPLHF. The DNA of the CDR3 is TGTGCCAGCAGCTTGGACAGGGGAGTAGGGAATTCACCCCTCCACTTT.

About this clone: This sample also contains other DNA sequences that code for the same CDR3. The chain uses TRBV3-1 (or the pseudogene TRBV3-2) and TRBJ2-7; TRBD2 matches at 7 bases. Per the germline V gene, CDR1 is LGHDT and CDR2 is YNNKEL (reference sequence). V lost 0 bases, J lost 7 bases, and 3 bases stayed unmatched. The CDR3 contains 13 residues. The chain's CDR3 is CASSQEGGSEQYF. The CDR3 DNA follows: TGTGCCAGCAGCCAAGAGGGGGGGAGTGAGCAGTACTTC.

The chain recombines TRBV4-2 with TRBJ2-7; 12 bases are a match to TRBD1. The CDR3 has 14 residues. V shed 5 bases and J 5 bases; nucleotides not matched to a gene: 4. Germline-derived CDR1 and CDR2 are LGHNA and YNFKEQ. The CDR3 reads CASSYRDRGHEQYF. DNA for the CDR3: TGTGCCAGCAGCTACCGGGACAGGGGGCACGAGCAGTACTTC.

CDR3 residues: CASSIQEGTEAFF. The CDR3 DNA reads as TGTGCCAGTAGTATTCAGGAGGGGACTGAAGCTTTCTTT. The genes are TRBV19 and TRBJ1-1, with a possible D match to TRBD1 (5 bases). The germline CDR1 and CDR2 sequences are LNHDA and SQIVND (reference sequence). V was pared by 3 bases and J by 5 bases, with 10 bases between. The CDR3 sequence is 13 residues long.

V is TRBV3-1 (or the pseudogene TRBV3-2) and J is TRBJ1-2, with no clear D. Germline V gene data show CDR1 as LGHDT and CDR2 as YNNKEL (reference sequence). Deletions cut 1 base from V and 4 bases from J, with 7 bases between. CDR3 length: 13 amino acids. The DNA of the CDR3 is TGTGCCAGCAGCCAAGGCAGTCCCTATGGCTACACCTTC. It specifies CASSQGSPYGYTF.

The rearrangement joins TRBV29-1 to TRBJ2-7; 9 bases match TRBD1. The CDR3 is 15 residues long. After removal of 4 bases from V and 4 bases from J, the junction contained 11 bases not matched to a gene. From germline, CDR1 is SQVTM and CDR2 ANQGSEA. The CDR3 protein is CSVAGQGSGAYEQYF. The CDR3 DNA reads as TGCAGCGTTGCGGGACAGGGCTCGGGGGCTTACGAGCAGTACTTC.

The genes are TRBV27 and TRBJ2-7; 7 bases line up with TRBD1. CDR1 and CDR2 (germline): MNHEY, SMNVEV (reference sequence). The CDR3 is 13 residues long. With 3 bases clipped from V and 5 bases from J, the junction kept 4 bases outside the gene matches. CDR3 sequence: CASSFRGSNEQYF. DNA for the CDR3: TGTGCCAGCAGTTTCAGGGGGAGCAACGAGCAGTACTTC.

V is TRBV7-2 and J is TRBJ2-5; 9 nucleotides match TRBD1. The CDR3 totals 14 residues. V shed 5 bases and J 2 bases; nucleotides not matched to a gene: 3. Germline V gene data show CDR1 as SGHTA and CDR2 as FQGNSA. CDR3 loop: CASSSGQGQETQYF. CDR3 sequence (DNA): TGTGCCAGCAGCAGCGGACAGGGGCAAGAGACCCAGTACTTC.

The J gene is TRBJ2-7, the V gene TRBV19; 8 bases are shared with TRBD2. Germline CDR1 and CDR2: LNHDA and SQIVND (reference sequence). Trimming removed 4 bases from V and 1 base from J; junction bases left unmatched: 3. The CDR3 runs to 14 residues. CDR3 nucleotides: TGTGCCAGTAGTAACGGCGGGAGGTCCTACGAGCAGTACTTC. This translates into CASSNGGRSYEQYF.

The V gene is TRBV4-2, the J gene TRBJ1-6, with D possibly TRBD1 on 6 matching bases. Germline V lookup: CDR1 LGHNA, CDR2 YNFKEQ. The ends were cut back, 4 bases at V and 0 bases at J, with 10 bases in the middle. The CDR3 has 16 amino acids. CDR3 region: CASSPGVSSYNSPLHF. CDR3 nucleotides: TGTGCCAGCAGCCCAGGGGTTAGCTCCTATAATTCACCCCTCCACTTT.

The gene calls are TRBV11-3 and TRBJ1-1, with a possible D match to TRBD1 (5 bases). With 3 bases removed from V and 3 bases from J, the gap between germline ends came to 8 bases. CDR1 is SGHNT, CDR2 YENEEA, per germline. This CDR3 spans 13 amino acids. The CDR3 here is CASSFTGDTEAFF. The CDR3 nucleotides are TGTGCCAGCAGCTTCACAGGAGACACTGAAGCTTTCTTT.